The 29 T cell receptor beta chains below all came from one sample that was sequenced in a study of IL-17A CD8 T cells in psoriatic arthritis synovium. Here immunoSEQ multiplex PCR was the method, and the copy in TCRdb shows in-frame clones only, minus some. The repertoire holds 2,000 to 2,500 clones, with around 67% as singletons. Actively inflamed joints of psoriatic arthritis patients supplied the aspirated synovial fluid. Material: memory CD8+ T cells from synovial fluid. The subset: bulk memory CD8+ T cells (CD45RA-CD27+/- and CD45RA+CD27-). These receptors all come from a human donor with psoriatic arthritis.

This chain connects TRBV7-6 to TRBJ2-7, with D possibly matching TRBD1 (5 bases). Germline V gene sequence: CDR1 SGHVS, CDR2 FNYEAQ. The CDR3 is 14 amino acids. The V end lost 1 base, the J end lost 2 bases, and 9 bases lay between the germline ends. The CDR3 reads CASSLEVTAYEQYF. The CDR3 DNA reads TGTGCCAGCAGCTTAGAAGTGACAGCCTACGAGCAGTACTTC.

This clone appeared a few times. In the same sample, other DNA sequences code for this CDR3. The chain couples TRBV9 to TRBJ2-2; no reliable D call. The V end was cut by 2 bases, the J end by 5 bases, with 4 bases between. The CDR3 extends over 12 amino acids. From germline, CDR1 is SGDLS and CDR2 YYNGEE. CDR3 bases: TGTGCCAGCAGCGTTCGAACCGGGGAGCTGTTTTTT. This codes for CASSVRTGELFF.

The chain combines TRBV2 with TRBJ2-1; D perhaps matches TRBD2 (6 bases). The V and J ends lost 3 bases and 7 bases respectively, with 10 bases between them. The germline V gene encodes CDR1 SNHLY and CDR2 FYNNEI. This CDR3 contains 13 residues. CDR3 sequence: CASSDFRGNEQFF. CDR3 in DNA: TGTGCCAGCAGTGATTTCCGGGGGAATGAGCAGTTCTTC.

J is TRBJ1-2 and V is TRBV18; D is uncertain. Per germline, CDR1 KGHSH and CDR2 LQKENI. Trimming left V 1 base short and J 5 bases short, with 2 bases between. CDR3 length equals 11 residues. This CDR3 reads CASSPQYGYTF. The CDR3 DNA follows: TGTGCCAGCTCACCACAGTATGGCTACACCTTC.

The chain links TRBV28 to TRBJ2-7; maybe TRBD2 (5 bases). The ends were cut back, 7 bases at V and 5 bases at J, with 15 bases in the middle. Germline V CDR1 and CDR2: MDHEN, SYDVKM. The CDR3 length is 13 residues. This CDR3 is CASTLPGVDEQYF. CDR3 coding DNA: TGTGCCAGCACTCTACCCGGGGTGGACGAGCAGTACTTC.

CDR3 DNA sequence: TGTGCCAGCAGCTTGGATTTGCACTACTTGAACACTGAAGCTTTCTTT. Protein sequence: CASSLDLHYLNTEAFF. The rearrangement uses TRBV5-6 and TRBJ1-1, with D hard to call. This CDR3 region has 16 residues. V dropped 0 bases and J dropped 0 bases, with 12 bases sitting between them. Germline V lookup: CDR1 SGHDT, CDR2 YYEEEE.

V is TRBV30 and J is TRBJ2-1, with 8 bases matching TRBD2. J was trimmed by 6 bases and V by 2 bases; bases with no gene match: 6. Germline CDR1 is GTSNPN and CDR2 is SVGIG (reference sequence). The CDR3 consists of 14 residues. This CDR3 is CAWSRASGLNEQFF. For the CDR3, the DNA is TGTGCCTGGAGTAGGGCTAGCGGGCTCAATGAGCAGTTCTTC.

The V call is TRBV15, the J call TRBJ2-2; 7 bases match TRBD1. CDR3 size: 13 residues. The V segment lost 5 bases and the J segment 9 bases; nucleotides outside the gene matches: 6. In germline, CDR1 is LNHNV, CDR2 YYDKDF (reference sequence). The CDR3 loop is CATSLDRVRELFF. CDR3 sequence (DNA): TGTGCCACCAGCCTAGACAGGGTGAGGGAGCTGTTTTTT.

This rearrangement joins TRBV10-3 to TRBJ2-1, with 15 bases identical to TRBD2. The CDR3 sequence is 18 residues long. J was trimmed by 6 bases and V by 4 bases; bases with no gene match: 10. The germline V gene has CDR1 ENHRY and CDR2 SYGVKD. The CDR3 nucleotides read TGTGCCATCAGTGGGACTAGCGGGGGGGAGAGTATGGTCAATGAGCAGTTCTTC. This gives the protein CAISGTSGGESMVNEQFF.

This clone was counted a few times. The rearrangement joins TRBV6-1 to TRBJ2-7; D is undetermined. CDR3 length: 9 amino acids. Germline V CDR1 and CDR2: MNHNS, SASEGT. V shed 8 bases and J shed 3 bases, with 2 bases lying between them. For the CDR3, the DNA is TGTGCCAGCGGCTACGAGCAGTACTTC. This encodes CASGYEQYF.

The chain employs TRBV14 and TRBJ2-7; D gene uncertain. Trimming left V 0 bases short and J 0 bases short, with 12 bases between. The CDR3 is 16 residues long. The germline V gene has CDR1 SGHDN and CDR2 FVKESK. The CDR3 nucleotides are TGTGCCAGCAGCCAAGAGATTGGGCGGAGCTCCTACGAGCAGTACTTC. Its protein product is CASSQEIGRSSYEQYF.

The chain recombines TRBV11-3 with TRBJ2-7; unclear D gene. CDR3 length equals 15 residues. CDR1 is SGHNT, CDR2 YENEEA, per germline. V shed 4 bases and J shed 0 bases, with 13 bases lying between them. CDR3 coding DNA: TGTGCCAGCAGCTACCTTCCGGGCAGCTCCTACGAGCAGTACTTC. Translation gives CASSYLPGSSYEQYF.

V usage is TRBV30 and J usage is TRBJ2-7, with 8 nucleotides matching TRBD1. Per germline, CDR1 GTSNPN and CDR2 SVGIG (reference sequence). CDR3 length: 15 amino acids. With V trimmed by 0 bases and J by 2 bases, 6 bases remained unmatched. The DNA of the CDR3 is TGTGCCTGGAGTGTTGCAGGGACAGGAGCCTACGAGCAGTACTTC. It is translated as CAWSVAGTGAYEQYF. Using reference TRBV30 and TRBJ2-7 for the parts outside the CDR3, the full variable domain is SQTIHQWPATLVQPVGSPLSLECTVEGTSNPNLYWYRQAAGRGLQLLFYSVGIGQISSEVPQNLSASRPQDRQFILSSKKLLLSDSGFYLCAWSVAGTGAYEQYFGPGTRLTVT.

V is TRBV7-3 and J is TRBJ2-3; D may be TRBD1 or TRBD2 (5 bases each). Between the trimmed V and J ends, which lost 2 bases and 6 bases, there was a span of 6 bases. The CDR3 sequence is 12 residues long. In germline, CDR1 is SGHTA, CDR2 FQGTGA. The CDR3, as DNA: TGTGCCAGCAGCTTAGAGGGGGATACGCAGTATTTT. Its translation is CASSLEGDTQYF.

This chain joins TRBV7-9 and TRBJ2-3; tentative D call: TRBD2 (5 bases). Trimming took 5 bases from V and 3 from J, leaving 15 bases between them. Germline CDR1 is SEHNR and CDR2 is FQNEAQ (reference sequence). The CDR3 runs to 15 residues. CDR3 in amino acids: CASSQGREETDTQYF. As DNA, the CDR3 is TGTGCCAGCAGCCAAGGCCGGGAAGAGACAGATACGCAGTATTTT.

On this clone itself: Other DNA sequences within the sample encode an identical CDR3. CDR3: CASSSLGTDTGSGYTF. DNA of the CDR3: TGTGCCAGCAGTTCCCTCGGGACAGACACGGGCTCGGGCTACACCTTC. The V call is TRBV6-5, the J call TRBJ1-2, with 7 bases matching TRBD1. The V gene end was trimmed by 4 bases and the J gene end by 8 bases; junction bases not matched to a gene: 16. The CDR3 is made up of 16 amino acids. Germline lookup yields CDR1 MNHEY and CDR2 SVGAGI.

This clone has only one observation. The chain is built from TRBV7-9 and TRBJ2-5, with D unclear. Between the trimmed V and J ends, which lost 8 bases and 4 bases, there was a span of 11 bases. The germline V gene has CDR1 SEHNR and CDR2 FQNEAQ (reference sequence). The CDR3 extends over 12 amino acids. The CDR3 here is CASSVGRETQYF. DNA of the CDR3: TGTGCCAGCTCGGTGGGTCGAGAGACCCAGTACTTC.

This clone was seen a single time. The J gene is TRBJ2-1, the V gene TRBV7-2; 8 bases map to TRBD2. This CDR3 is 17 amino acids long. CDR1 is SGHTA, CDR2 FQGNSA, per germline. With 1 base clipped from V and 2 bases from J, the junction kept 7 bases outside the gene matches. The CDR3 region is CASSLVGGGPPYNEQFF. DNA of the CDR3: TGTGCCAGCAGCTTAGTTGGCGGGGGGCCTCCCTACAATGAGCAGTTCTTC.

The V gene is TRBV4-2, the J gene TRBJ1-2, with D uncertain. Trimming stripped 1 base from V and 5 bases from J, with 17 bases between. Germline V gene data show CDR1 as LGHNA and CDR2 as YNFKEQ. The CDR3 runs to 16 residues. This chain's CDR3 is CASSQVPVLPLYGYTF. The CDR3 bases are TGTGCCAGCAGCCAAGTGCCGGTCCTTCCCCTTTATGGCTACACCTTC.

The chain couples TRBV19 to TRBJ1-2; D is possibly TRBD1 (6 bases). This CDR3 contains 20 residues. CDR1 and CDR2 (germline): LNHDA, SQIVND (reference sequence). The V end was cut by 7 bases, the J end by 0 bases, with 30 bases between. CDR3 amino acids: CASTPRNVLGRGPPNYGYTF. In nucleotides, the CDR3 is TGTGCCAGTACCCCACGGAATGTATTGGGCAGGGGCCCTCCTAACTATGGCTACACCTTC.

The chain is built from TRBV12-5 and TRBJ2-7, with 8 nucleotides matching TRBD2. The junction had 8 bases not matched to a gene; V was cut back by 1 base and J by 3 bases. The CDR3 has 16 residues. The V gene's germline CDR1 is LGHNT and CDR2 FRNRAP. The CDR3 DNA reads TGTGCTAGTGGTTTGGAAAGCGGGGGACCTCACTACGAGCAGTACTTC. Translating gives CASGLESGGPHYEQYF.

The CDR3: CASSQGPGRQETQYF. The CDR3 DNA reads TGTGCCAGCAGCCAAGGACCGGGACGGCAAGAGACCCAGTACTTC. The rearrangement uses TRBV7-9 and TRBJ2-5; the D gene could be TRBD1 or TRBD2 (5 bases each). The CDR3 extends over 15 amino acids. Per germline, CDR1 SEHNR and CDR2 FQNEAQ (reference sequence). Trimming stripped 5 bases from V and 2 bases from J, with 15 bases between.

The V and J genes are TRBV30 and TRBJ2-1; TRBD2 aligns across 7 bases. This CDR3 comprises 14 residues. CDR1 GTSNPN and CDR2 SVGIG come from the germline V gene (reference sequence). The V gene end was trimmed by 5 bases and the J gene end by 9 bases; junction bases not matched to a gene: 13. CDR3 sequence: CAWGLSGDSGEQFF. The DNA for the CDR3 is TGTGCCTGGGGCTTAAGCGGGGATTCTGGTGAGCAGTTCTTC.

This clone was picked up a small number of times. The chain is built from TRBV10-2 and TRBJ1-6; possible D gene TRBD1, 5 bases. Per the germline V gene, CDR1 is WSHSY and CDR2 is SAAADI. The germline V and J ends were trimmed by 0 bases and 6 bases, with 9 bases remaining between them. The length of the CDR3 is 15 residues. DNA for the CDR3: TGCGCCAGCAGTGAGTCGGGAGGGGTTAATTCACCCCTCCACTTT. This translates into CASSESGGVNSPLHF.

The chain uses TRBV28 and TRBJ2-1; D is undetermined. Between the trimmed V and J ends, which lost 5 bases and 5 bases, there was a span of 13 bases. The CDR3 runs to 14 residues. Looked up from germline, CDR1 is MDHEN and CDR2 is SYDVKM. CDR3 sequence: CASSETHTDNEQFF. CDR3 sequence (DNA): TGTGCCAGCAGTGAGACGCATACAGACAATGAGCAGTTCTTC.

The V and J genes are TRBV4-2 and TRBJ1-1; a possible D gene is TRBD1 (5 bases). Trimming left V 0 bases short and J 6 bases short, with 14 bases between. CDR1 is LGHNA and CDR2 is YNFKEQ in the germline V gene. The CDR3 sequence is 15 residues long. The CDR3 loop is CASSQDEGGTAEAFF. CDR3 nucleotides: TGTGCCAGCAGCCAAGATGAGGGCGGGACTGCTGAAGCTTTCTTT.

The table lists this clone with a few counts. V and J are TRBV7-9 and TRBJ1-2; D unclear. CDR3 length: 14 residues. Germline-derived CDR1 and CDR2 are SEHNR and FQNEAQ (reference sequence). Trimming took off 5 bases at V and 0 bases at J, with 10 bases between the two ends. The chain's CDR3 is CASSTGVANYGYTF. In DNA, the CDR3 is TGTGCCAGCAGCACCGGGGTTGCTAACTATGGCTACACCTTC. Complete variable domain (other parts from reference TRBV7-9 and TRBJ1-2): DTGVSQNPRHKITKRGQNVTFRCDPISEHNRLYWYRQTLGQGPEFLTYFQNEAQLEKSRLLSDRFSAERPKGSFSTLEIQRTEQGDSAMYLCASSTGVANYGYTFGSGTRLTVV.

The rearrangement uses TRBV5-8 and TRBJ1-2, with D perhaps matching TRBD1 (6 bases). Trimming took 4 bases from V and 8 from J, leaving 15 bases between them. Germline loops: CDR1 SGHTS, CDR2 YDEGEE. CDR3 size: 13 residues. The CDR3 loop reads CASSLGQTGGYTF. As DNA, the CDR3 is TGTGCCAGCAGCCTCGGACAGACTGGGGGCTACACCTTC.

CDR3 amino acids: CASSYSPGGTYGYTF. The DNA for the CDR3 is TGTGCCAGCAGTTACTCCCCCGGGGGAACCTATGGCTACACCTTC. The gene calls are TRBV6-6 and TRBJ1-2; D is possibly TRBD1 (5 bases). CDR3 length: 15 amino acids. The V gene's germline CDR1 is MNHNY and CDR2 SVGAGI (reference sequence). The ends were cut back, 0 bases at V and 4 bases at J, with 12 bases in the middle.